This entry is about one T cell receptor beta chain. Participants, about 18 to 90 years old, spanned approximately 26 US areas. Participants' reported clinical history set cohort assignment. The entry originates in a study of blood T cell repertoires in COVID-19. Study-level background: Sites across the United States, Italy and Spain contributed samples from acute and convalescent COVID-19.

Germline CDR1 and CDR2: GTSNPN and SVGIG (reference sequence). The CDR3 totals 14 residues. The V end was cut by 3 bases, the J end by 2 bases, with 14 bases between. Method: immunoSEQ multiplex PCR; TCRdb's copy keeps in-frame clones and lacks some. The profile shows about 370,000 clones, around 92% of them singletons. This sequence joins TRBV30 and TRBJ2-7; weak D call: TRBD1 (5 bases). This TCR was sampled from a young woman who had recovered from COVID-19. The sample consisted of PBMCs or T cells enriched from blood (not recorded which). As DNA, the CDR3 is TGTGCCTGGAGCGCCCCAGGGATCCCCTACGAGCAGTACTTC. It codes for CAWSAPGIPYEQYF.